The TCR beta chain described here comes from a study of blood T cell repertoires in COVID-19. Study-wide background: Whether acute or convalescent, the COVID-19 samples came from the United States, Italy and Spain. From T cells, B-cell-depleted T cells, or PBMCs came the material, which was cDNA or gDNA.

In the original workflow: Quantification of nucleated cells was approximated via reference gene primer amplification. Produced via immunoSEQ multiplex PCR; TCRdb's table is partial and in-frame only. V and J calls and clone size are given by that table; D and trimming were obtained from the DNA. Among 150,000 to 200,000 clones, roughly 90% were seen once, and the ten largest hold 0.62%. V was trimmed by 4 bases and J by 2 bases, leaving 18 bases between them. Germline assignment: CDR1 LNHDA and CDR2 SQIVND (reference sequence). The CDR3 is made up of 17 amino acids. The source is a man in his fifties or sixties with acute or convalescent COVID-19. The material sequenced was peripheral blood. The rearrangement links TRBV19 to TRBJ1-3, with D maybe TRBD1 (5 bases). The CDR3 spells CASSRTLNRLPGNTIYF. The CDR3 DNA sequence: TGTGCCAGTAGTAGAACGCTTAACAGGCTACCTGGAAACACCATATATTTT. Complete variable domain (other parts from reference TRBV19 and TRBJ1-3): DGGITQSPKYLFRKEGQNVTLSCEQNLNHDAMYWYRQDPGQGLRLIYYSQIVNDFQKGDIAEGYSVSREKKESFPLTVTSAQKNPTAFYLCASSRTLNRLPGNTIYFGEGSWLTVV.